The following is a TCR beta chain sequence with its context. The sample comes from a study of tumor-infiltrating lymphocytes in localized non-small cell lung cancer. The overall study: Some samples were collected after neoadjuvant chemotherapy; smokers, never-smokers and several histologies were included. Tumor tissue and non-adjacent uninvolved lung came from each patient.

The CDR3 sequence is 18 residues long. The V gene end was trimmed by 4 bases and the J gene end by 6 bases; junction bases not matched to a gene: 15. Germline V lookup: CDR1 MDHEN, CDR2 SYDVKM. TCRdb keeps only in-frame clones here, not all; method: immunoSEQ multiplex PCR. The sample comprises fewer than 15,000 clones, 67% of which are singletons, and 11% rests with the top ten. This receptor was obtained from a human donor with non-small cell lung cancer. The V and J genes are TRBV28 and TRBJ2-2; 9 nucleotides agree with TRBD1. Sequenced sample: uninvolved lung tissue not adjacent to the tumor. The DNA for the CDR3 is TGTGCCAGCAGTTCCCAAGGGGGACAGGGCTTTGTGGCCGGGGAGCTGTTTTTT. Protein: CASSSQGGQGFVAGELFF. The complete variable domain, with remaining parts taken from reference TRBV28 and TRBJ2-2, reads DVKVTQSSRYLVKRTGEKVFLECVQDMDHENMFWYRQDPGLGLRLIYFSYDVKMKEKGDIPEGYSVSREKKERFSLILESASTNQTSMYLCASSSQGGQGFVAGELFFGEGSRLTVL.